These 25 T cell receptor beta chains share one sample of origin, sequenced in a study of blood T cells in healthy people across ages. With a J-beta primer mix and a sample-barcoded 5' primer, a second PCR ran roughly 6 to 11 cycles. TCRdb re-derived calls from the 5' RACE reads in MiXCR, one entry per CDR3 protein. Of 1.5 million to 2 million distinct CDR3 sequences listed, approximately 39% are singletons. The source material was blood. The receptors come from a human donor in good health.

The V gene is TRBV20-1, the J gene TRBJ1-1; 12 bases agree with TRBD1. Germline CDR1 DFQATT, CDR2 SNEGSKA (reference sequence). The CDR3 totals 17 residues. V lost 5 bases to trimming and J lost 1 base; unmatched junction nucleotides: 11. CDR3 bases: TGCAGTGCTCCCGATCCGGGACAGGGGGCGGGGAACACTGAAGCTTTCTTT. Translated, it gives CSAPDPGQGAGNTEAFF.

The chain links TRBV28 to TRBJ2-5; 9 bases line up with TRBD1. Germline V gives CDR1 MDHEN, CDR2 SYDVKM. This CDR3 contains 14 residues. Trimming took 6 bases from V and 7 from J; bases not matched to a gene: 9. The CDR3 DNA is TGTGCCAGCAGGCAATCCAACAGGGGGCGGACCCAGTACTTC. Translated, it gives CASRQSNRGRTQYF.

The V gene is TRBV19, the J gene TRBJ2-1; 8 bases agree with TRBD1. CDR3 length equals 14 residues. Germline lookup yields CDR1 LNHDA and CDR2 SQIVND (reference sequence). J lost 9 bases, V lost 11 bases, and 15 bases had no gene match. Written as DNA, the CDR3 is TGTGCCTCGTCCACTGGACAGGGCGTAAGTGAGCAGTTCTTC. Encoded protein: CASSTGQGVSEQFF.

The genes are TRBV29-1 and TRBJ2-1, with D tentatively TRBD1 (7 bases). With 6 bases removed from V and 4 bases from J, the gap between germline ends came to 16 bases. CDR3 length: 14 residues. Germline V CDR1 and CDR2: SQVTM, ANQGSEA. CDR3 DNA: TGCAGCGTCGGCAGGGGGGAGGTTTACAATGAGCAGTTCTTC. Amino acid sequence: CSVGRGEVYNEQFF.

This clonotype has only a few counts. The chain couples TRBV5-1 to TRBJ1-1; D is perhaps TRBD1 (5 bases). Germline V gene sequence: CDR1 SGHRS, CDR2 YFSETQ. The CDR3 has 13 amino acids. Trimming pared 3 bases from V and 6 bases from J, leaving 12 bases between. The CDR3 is CASSSGQVAEAFF. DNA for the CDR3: TGCGCCAGCAGCTCAGGACAAGTAGCTGAAGCTTTCTTT.

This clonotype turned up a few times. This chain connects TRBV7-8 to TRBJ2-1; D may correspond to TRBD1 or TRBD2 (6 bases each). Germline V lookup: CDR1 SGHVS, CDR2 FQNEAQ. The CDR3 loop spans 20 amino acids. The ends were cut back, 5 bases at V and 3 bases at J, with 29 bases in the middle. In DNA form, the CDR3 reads TGTGCCAGCAGCCCCCTGCTGATTGGAGGGACACAGGTCCTCTACAATGAGCAGTTCTTC. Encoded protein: CASSPLLIGGTQVLYNEQFF.

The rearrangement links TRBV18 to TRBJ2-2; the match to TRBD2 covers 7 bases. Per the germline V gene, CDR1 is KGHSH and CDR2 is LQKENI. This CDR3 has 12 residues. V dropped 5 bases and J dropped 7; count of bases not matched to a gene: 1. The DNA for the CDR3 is TGTGCCAGCTCATCGGGAGGCGGGGAGCTGTTTTTT. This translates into CASSSGGGELFF.

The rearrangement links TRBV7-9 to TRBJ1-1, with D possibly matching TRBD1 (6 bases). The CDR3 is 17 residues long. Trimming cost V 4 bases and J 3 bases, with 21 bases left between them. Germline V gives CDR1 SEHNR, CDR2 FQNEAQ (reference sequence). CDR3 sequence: CASSSRGGWRGDTEAFF. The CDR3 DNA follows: TGTGCCAGCAGCTCTAGGGGCGGGTGGAGGGGGGACACTGAAGCTTTCTTT.

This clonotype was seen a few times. The CDR3 coding sequence is TGTGCCAGCAGCTTAGGGGGTCTAGGGAATGAGCAGTTCTTC. This translates into CASSLGGLGNEQFF. This chain joins TRBV7-2 and TRBJ2-1; D unresolved. Looked up from germline, CDR1 is SGHTA and CDR2 is FQGNSA. Trimming removed 1 base at V and 7 bases at J, with 11 bases between. CDR3 length: 14 amino acids.

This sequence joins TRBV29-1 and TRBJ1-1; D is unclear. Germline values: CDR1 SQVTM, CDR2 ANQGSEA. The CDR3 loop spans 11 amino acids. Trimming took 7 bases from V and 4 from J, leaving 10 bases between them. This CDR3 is CSGEKGTEAFF. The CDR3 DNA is TGCAGCGGAGAAAAGGGCACTGAAGCTTTCTTT.

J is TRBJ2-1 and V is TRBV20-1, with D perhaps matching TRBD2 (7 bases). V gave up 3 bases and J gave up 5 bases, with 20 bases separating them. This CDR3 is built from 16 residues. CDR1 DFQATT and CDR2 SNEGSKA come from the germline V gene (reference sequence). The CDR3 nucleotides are TGCAGTGCTAGCCCCGTTGGGGGCGGGGGAGACAATGAGCAGTTCTTC. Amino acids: CSASPVGGGGDNEQFF.

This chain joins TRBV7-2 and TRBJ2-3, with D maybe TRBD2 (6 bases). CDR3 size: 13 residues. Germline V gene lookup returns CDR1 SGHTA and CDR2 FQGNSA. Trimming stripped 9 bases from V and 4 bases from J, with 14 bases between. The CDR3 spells CASSTGLADTQYF. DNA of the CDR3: TGTGCCAGTAGCACGGGACTCGCAGATACGCAGTATTTT.

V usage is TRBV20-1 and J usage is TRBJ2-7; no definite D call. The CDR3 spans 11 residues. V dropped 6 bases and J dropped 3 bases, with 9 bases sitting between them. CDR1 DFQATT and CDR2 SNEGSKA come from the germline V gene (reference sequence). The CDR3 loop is CSAPQIYEQYF. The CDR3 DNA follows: TGCAGTGCCCCCCAAATCTACGAGCAGTACTTC.

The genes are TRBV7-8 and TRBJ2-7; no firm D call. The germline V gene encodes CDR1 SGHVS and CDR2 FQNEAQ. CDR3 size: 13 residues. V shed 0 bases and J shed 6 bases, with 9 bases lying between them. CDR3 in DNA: TGTGCCAGCAGCTTAGCTCCTTTTAGCGAGCAGTACTTC. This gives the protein CASSLAPFSEQYF.

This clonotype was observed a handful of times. CDR3 region: CATSVGSRETQYF. The CDR3 DNA follows: TGTGCCACCAGTGTTGGCTCCAGGGAGACCCAGTACTTC. The chain uses TRBV24-1 and TRBJ2-5; D remains unclear. V was cut by 5 bases and J by 5 bases, with 11 bases left in between. The germline V gene encodes CDR1 KGHDR and CDR2 SFDVKD. This CDR3 region has 13 residues.

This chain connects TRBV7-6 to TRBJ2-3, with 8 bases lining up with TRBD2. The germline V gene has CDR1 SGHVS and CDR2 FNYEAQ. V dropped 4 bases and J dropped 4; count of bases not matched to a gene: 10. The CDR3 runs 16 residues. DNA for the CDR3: TGTGCCAGCAGCTCCGGACTGGGCGGGGGGTCAGATACGCAGTATTTT. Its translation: CASSSGLGGGSDTQYF. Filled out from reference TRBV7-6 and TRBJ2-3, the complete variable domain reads GAGVSQSPRYKVTKRGQDVALRCDPISGHVSLYWYRQALGQGPEFLTYFNYEAQQDKSGLPNDRFSAERPEGSISTLTIQRTEQRDSAMYRCASSSGLGGGSDTQYFGPGTRLTVL.

CDR3 protein: CSARDLTGEVYYEQYF. The CDR3 nucleotides are TGCAGTGCTAGAGATCTGACAGGGGAAGTATACTACGAGCAGTACTTC. The gene calls are TRBV20-1 and TRBJ2-7; 8 bases match TRBD1. Germline loops: CDR1 DFQATT, CDR2 SNEGSKA (reference sequence). With 0 bases clipped from V and 3 bases from J, the junction kept 10 bases outside the gene matches. There are 16 residues in the CDR3.

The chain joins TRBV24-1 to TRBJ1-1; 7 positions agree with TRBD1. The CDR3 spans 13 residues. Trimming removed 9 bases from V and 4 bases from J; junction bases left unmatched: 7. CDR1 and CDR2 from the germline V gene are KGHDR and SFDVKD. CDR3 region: CATSQGRGTEAFF. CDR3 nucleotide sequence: TGTGCCACCTCACAGGGGAGAGGCACTGAAGCTTTCTTT.

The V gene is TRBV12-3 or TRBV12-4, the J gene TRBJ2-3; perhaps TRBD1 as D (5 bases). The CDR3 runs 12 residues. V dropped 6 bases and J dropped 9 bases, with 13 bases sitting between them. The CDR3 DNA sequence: TGTGCCAGCAGCATCTCAGGGTTGACGCAGTATTTT. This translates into CASSISGLTQYF.

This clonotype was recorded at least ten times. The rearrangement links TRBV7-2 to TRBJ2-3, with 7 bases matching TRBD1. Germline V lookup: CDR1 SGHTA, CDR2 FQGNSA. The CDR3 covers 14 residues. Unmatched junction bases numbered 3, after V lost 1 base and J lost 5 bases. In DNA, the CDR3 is TGTGCCAGCAGCTTAGTAGGGGGCGGAGATACGCAGTATTTT. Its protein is CASSLVGGGDTQYF. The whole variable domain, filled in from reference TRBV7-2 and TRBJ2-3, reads GAGVSQSPSNKVTEKGKDVELRCDPISGHTALYWYRQSLGQGLEFLIYFQGNSAPDKSGLPSDRFSAERTGGSVSTLTIQRTQQEDSAVYLCASSLVGGGDTQYFGPGTRLTVL.

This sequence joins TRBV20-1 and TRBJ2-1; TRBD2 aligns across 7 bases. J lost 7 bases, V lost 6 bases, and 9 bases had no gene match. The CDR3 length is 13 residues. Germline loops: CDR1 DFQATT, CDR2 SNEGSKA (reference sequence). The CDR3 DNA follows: TGCAGTGCCGCCGGACTAGTTCTTAATGAGCAGTTCTTC. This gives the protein CSAAGLVLNEQFF.

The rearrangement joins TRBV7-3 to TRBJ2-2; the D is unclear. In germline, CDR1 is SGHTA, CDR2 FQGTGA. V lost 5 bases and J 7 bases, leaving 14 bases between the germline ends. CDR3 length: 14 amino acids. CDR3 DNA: TGTGCCAGCAGCCCTATTGTGGGGTTCGGGGAGCTGTTTTTT. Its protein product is CASSPIVGFGELFF.

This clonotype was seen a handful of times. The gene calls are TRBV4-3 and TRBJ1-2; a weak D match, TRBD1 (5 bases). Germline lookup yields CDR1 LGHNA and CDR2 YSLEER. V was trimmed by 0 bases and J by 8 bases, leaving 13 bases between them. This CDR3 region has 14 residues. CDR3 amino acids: CASSQDLGTMGYTF. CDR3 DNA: TGCGCCAGCAGCCAAGATCTGGGGACTATGGGCTACACCTTC.

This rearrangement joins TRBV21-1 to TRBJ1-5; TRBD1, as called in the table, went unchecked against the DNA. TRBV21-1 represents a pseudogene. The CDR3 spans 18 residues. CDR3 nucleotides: TGTGCCAGCAGCGCAACACAGGGGAATAGACCGGGCAATCAGCCCCAGCATTTT. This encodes CASSATQGNRPGNQPQHF.

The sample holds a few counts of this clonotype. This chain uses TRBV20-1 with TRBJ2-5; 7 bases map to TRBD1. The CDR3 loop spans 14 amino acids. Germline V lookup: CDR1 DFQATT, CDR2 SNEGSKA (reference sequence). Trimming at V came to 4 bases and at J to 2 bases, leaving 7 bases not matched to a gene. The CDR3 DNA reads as TGCAGTGCTAACCCGACAGGGTGGCAAGAGACCCAGTACTTC. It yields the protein CSANPTGWQETQYF.